The 2 T cell receptor beta chains below come from one sample, sequenced in a study of T cells after somatic rescue of genetic block. Generated by immunoSEQ multiplex PCR, the TCRdb table keeps only in-frame clones and is missing some. The repertoire holds 110,000 or so clones, with approximately 90% as singletons. Sequencing was performed on peripheral blood mononuclear cells (PBMCs). Receptors were obtained from a woman under 30.

V usage is TRBV9 and J usage is TRBJ2-1; maybe TRBD1 (6 bases). V lost 0 bases, J lost 3 bases, and 13 bases lay in between. CDR3 size: 16 residues. Looked up from germline, CDR1 is SGDLS and CDR2 is YYNGEE. CDR3 protein: CASSVEAATGYNEQFF. CDR3 nucleotide sequence: TGTGCCAGCAGCGTAGAAGCCGCGACAGGCTACAATGAGCAGTTCTTC.

This chain uses TRBV18 with TRBJ2-4, with a weak D call TRBD1 (7 bases). The CDR3 loop spans 15 amino acids. Per the germline V gene, CDR1 is KGHSH and CDR2 is LQKENI. Trimming left V 0 bases short and J 9 bases short, with 15 bases between. In DNA form, the CDR3 reads TGTGCCAGCTCACCACCGGAGGGGGCTGCGGGCATTCAGTACTTC. Protein sequence: CASSPPEGAAGIQYF.